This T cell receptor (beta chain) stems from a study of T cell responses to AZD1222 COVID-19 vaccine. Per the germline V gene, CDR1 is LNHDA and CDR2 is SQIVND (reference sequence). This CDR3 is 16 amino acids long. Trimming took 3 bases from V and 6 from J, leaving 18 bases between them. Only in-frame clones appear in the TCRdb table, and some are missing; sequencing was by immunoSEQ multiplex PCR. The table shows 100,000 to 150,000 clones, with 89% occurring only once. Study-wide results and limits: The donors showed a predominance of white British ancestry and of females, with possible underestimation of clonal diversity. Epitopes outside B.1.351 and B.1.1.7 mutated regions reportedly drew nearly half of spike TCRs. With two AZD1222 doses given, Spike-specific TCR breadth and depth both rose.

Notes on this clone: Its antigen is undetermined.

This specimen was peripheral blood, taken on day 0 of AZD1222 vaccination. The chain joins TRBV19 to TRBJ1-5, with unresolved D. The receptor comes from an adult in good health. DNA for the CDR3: TGTGCCAGTAGTATTAATGTACCCCCAAGTCTTCAGCCCCAGCATTTT. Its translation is CASSINVPPSLQPQHF.